What follows are 28 T cell receptor beta chains derived from one specimen sequenced in a study of blood T cell repertoires in COVID-19. Profiled with immunoSEQ multiplex PCR; TCRdb holds only in-frame clones, not every one. This sample has around 200,000 clones, with 80% to 90% found just once. Sequencing input: PBMCs or T cells enriched from blood (not recorded which). The receptors come from a man aged 25 to 40 who had recovered from COVID-19.

The chain is built from TRBV16 and TRBJ2-5; 9 nucleotides align to TRBD1. This CDR3 comprises 14 residues. Germline V gene data show CDR1 as KGHSY and CDR2 as FQNENV. Trimming cost V 4 bases and J 4 bases; bases outside gene matches: 4. CDR3 nucleotide sequence: TGTGCCAGCAGCCTTCGACAGGGGGGAGAGACCCAGTACTTC. Protein: CASSLRQGGETQYF. The variable domain in full, completed from reference TRBV16 and TRBJ2-5, reads GEEVAQTPKHLVRGEGQKAKLYCAPIKGHSYVFWYQQVLKNEFKFLISFQNENVFDETGMPKERFSAKCLPNSPCSLEIQATKLEDSAVYFCASSLRQGGETQYFGPGTRLLVL.

The V and J genes are TRBV30 and TRBJ1-3; 7 positions match TRBD1. From germline, CDR1 is GTSNPN and CDR2 SVGIG (reference sequence). Trimming at V came to 1 base and at J to 8 bases, leaving 2 bases not matched to a gene. This CDR3 region has 12 residues. The CDR3 DNA follows: TGTGCCTGGAGTGGCAGGGGGGACACCATATATTTT. This sequence encodes CAWSGRGDTIYF.

The chain uses TRBV25-1 and TRBJ2-7, with TRBD1 as a possible D gene (6 bases). Germline values: CDR1 MGHDK, CDR2 SYGVNS. Trimming stripped 3 bases from V and 9 bases from J, with 12 bases between. This CDR3 is built from 12 residues. The CDR3 DNA sequence: TGTGCCAGCAGTGAGGGCAGGGGTGTGCAGTACTTC. Translating it yields CASSEGRGVQYF.

The V call is TRBV7-8, the J call TRBJ2-1; D ambiguous. CDR3 size: 13 residues. V lost 4 bases and J lost 7, with 11 bases in between. Germline-derived CDR1 and CDR2 are SGHVS and FQNEAQ. CDR3 nucleotide sequence: TGTGCCAGCAGCTACCACTTGGTAAATGAGCAGTTCTTC. Translation: CASSYHLVNEQFF. Combining the CDR3 with reference TRBV7-8 and TRBJ2-1 gives the whole variable domain GAGVSQSPRYKVAKRGQDVALRCDPISGHVSLFWYQQALGQGPEFLTYFQNEAQLDKSGLPSDRFFAERPEGSVSTLKIQRTQQEDSAVYLCASSYHLVNEQFFGPGTRLTVL.

The chain joins TRBV25-1 to TRBJ2-6; no clear D gene. Germline CDR1 reads MGHDK; CDR2 reads SYGVNS. The CDR3 sequence is 13 residues long. The germline V and J ends were trimmed by 8 bases and 2 bases, with 7 bases remaining between them. DNA for the CDR3: TGTGCCAGCCTACCGGCTGGGGCCAACGTCCTGACTTTC. It codes for CASLPAGANVLTF.

This clone was recorded once. The chain is built from TRBV18 and TRBJ1-1; 7 bases line up with TRBD1. V shed 5 bases, J shed 7 bases, and the junction held 7 bases outside the gene matches. The CDR3 consists of 13 residues. The germline gives CDR1 KGHSH, CDR2 LQKENI. The CDR3 nucleotides read TGTGCCAGCTCATCCTATAGGGACAGTGAAGCTTTCTTT. It codes for CASSSYRDSEAFF.

This clone has a single count. V and J are TRBV28 and TRBJ1-2; TRBD1 matches 9 bases. V lost 6 bases and J lost 7; bases outside the gene matches: 12. The CDR3 loop spans 15 amino acids. The germline V gene encodes CDR1 MDHEN and CDR2 SYDVKM. This CDR3 is CASRPITGGKSGYTF. DNA of the CDR3: TGTGCCAGCAGACCTATTACAGGGGGCAAGAGTGGCTACACCTTC.

V usage is TRBV7-9 and J usage is TRBJ1-2; TRBD1 matches 10 bases. There are 11 residues in the CDR3. Germline trimming cut 3 bases from V and 12 bases from J; bases unmatched to any gene: 1. CDR1 and CDR2 from the germline V gene are SEHNR and FQNEAQ (reference sequence). The CDR3 sequence: CASSFGTGDTF. As DNA, the CDR3 is TGTGCCAGCAGCTTTGGGACAGGGGACACCTTC.

The chain couples TRBV7-2 to TRBJ1-1; D gene uncertain. Germline V gene sequence: CDR1 SGHTA, CDR2 FQGNSA. The ends were cut back, 5 bases at V and 4 bases at J, with 17 bases in the middle. The CDR3 length is 15 residues. CDR3 in amino acids: CASSPTLSQLTEAFF. The CDR3 DNA reads as TGTGCCAGCAGCCCTACTCTTAGCCAGCTCACTGAAGCTTTCTTT.

This rearrangement joins TRBV29-1 to TRBJ2-7; TRBD1 agrees at 9 bases. Trimming cost V 6 bases and J 6 bases; bases outside gene matches: 9. Germline V gives CDR1 SQVTM, CDR2 ANQGSEA. This CDR3 has 13 amino acids. The CDR3, as DNA: TGCAGCGTACGGACAGGGGAGGCGTTCGAGCAGTACTTC. It is translated as CSVRTGEAFEQYF.

The CDR3, as DNA: TGCGCCAGCAGCTTGTCCGCCGGAGGGGATACAGATACGCAGTATTTT. Its translation is CASSLSAGGDTDTQYF. The rearrangement links TRBV5-1 to TRBJ2-3; D perhaps matches TRBD2 (6 bases). This CDR3 has 16 residues. V shed 1 base and J shed 3 bases, with 15 bases lying between them. From germline, CDR1 is SGHRS and CDR2 YFSETQ.

The chain is built from TRBV9 and TRBJ2-1, with 7 bases that match TRBD1. Germline CDR1 SGDLS, CDR2 YYNGEE. The CDR3 length is 18 residues. After removal of 3 bases from V and 0 bases from J, the junction contained 12 bases not matched to a gene. The CDR3 here is CASSGRTGTANSYNEQFF. The CDR3 DNA reads TGTGCCAGCAGCGGAAGGACCGGGACAGCGAACTCCTACAATGAGCAGTTCTTC.

V and J are TRBV5-4 and TRBJ2-3; the D gene is possibly TRBD2 (6 bases). The V end lost 0 bases, the J end lost 2 bases, and 7 bases lay between the germline ends. Germline V gene sequence: CDR1 SGHNT, CDR2 YYREEE (reference sequence). The CDR3 has 14 residues. The CDR3 coding sequence is TGTGCCAGCAGCTTGGGCGGGGTCACAGATACGCAGTATTTT. Amino acid sequence: CASSLGGVTDTQYF. Supplemented by reference TRBV5-4 and TRBJ2-3, the full variable domain reads ETGVTQSPTHLIKTRGQQVTLRCSSQSGHNTVSWYQQALGQGPQFIFQYYREEENGRGNFPPRFSGLQFPNYSSELNVNALELDDSALYLCASSLGGVTDTQYFGPGTRLTVL.

The rearrangement uses TRBV13 and TRBJ1-1; D not certain. Germline V gene data show CDR1 as PRHDT and CDR2 as FYEKMQ (reference sequence). This CDR3 contains 14 residues. The V end lost 3 bases, the J end lost 1 base, and 9 bases lay between the germline ends. CDR3: CASSLEDGNTEAFF. Written as DNA, the CDR3 is TGTGCCAGCAGCTTGGAGGACGGGAACACTGAAGCTTTCTTT.

This clone was observed once. The chain combines TRBV5-8 with TRBJ1-4, with 9 bases aligning to TRBD1. The J segment lost 7 bases and the V segment lost 0 bases, leaving 1 base of the junction unmatched. CDR1 is SGHTS, CDR2 YDEGEE, per germline. The CDR3 covers 14 residues. CDR3 coding DNA: TGTGCCAGCAGCTTGGGGACAGGGGTTGAAAAACTGTTTTTT. This codes for CASSLGTGVEKLFF.

This clone appeared once. This chain uses TRBV29-1 with TRBJ2-3, with a tentative D call TRBD2 (5 bases). This CDR3 is built from 10 residues. The V gene's germline CDR1 is SQVTM and CDR2 ANQGSEA. Written as DNA, the CDR3 is TGCAGTGAGAGGGCAGATACGCAGTATTTT. The encoded protein is CSERADTQYF.

The chain employs TRBV7-9 and TRBJ1-2; possibly TRBD1 for D (6 bases). Germline-derived CDR1 and CDR2 are SEHNR and FQNEAQ (reference sequence). V was clipped by 10 bases and J by 3 bases, with 21 bases between them. The CDR3 has 15 residues. CDR3 sequence (DNA): TGTGCCATCATACAAACAGGGTTCTCCGACTATGGCTACACCTTC. Residues: CAIIQTGFSDYGYTF.

The chain carries TRBV27 and TRBJ1-6; 7 positions agree with TRBD1. This CDR3 region has 18 residues. CDR1 and CDR2 (germline): MNHEY, SMNVEV (reference sequence). J gave up 9 bases and V 4 bases, and 18 bases lay outside the gene matches. CDR3 amino acids: CASSSRTGPGDIGSPLHF. The CDR3 DNA is TGTGCCAGCAGTTCAAGGACAGGACCGGGCGATATCGGTTCACCCCTCCACTTT.

This chain uses TRBV7-8 with TRBJ2-1, with TRBD2 identical over 7 bases. The CDR3 has 16 amino acids. Trimming removed 5 bases from V and 7 bases from J; junction bases left unmatched: 14. Germline CDR1 is SGHVS and CDR2 is FQNEAQ. CDR3 DNA: TGTGCCAGCAGCAGAATCTCGGGGCTAGCGGCGAATGAGCAGTTCTTC. This encodes CASSRISGLAANEQFF.

The chain has TRBV4-3 and TRBJ1-2; a possible D gene is TRBD1 (6 bases). V lost 4 bases to trimming and J lost 4 bases, with 16 bases between them. CDR1 is LGHNA and CDR2 is YSLEER in the germline V gene. This CDR3 contains 15 residues. CDR3 sequence: CASSPSGTSLYGYTF. In nucleotides, the CDR3 is TGCGCCAGCAGCCCCTCCGGGACATCCCTCTATGGCTACACCTTC.

The rearrangement links TRBV2 to TRBJ1-4; TRBD1 might be the D (6 bases). Germline-derived CDR1 and CDR2 are SNHLY and FYNNEI. This CDR3 comprises 15 residues. Trimming left V 6 bases short and J 3 bases short, with 14 bases between. DNA for the CDR3: TGTGCCAGCAGCGCCAACAAGGGGGCTAATGAAAAACTGTTTTTT. Its translation: CASSANKGANEKLFF.

This CDR3 is CASSLSWGPNEKLFF. As DNA, the CDR3 is TGTGCCAGCAGTTTATCGTGGGGCCCCAATGAAAAACTGTTTTTT. The rearrangement uses TRBV27 and TRBJ1-4; weak D call: TRBD1 (5 bases). Looked up from germline, CDR1 is MNHEY and CDR2 is SMNVEV (reference sequence). V lost 0 bases and J lost 5, with 10 bases in between. This CDR3 is 15 amino acids long.

The chain employs TRBV4-2 and TRBJ2-1, with TRBD2 matching 12 bases. The junction had 7 bases not matched to a gene; V was cut back by 4 bases and J by 3 bases. This CDR3 is built from 17 residues. Germline V lookup: CDR1 LGHNA, CDR2 YNFKEQ. CDR3 DNA sequence: TGTGCCAGCAGCCTCCGACTAGCGGGAGAACTCTACAATGAGCAGTTCTTC. Its translation: CASSLRLAGELYNEQFF.

The V call is TRBV4-1, the J call TRBJ2-7; TRBD2 agrees at 8 bases. Germline-derived CDR1 and CDR2 are MGHRA and YSYEKL. This CDR3 contains 20 residues. Germline trimming cut 2 bases from V and 2 bases from J; bases unmatched to any gene: 20. The CDR3 sequence is CASSQPAVLSGRGGTYEQYF. The CDR3 nucleotides read TGCGCCAGCAGCCAACCGGCGGTTTTGAGCGGGAGAGGAGGAACCTACGAGCAGTACTTC.

The genes are TRBV30 and TRBJ1-4, with D unclear. The CDR3 is made up of 15 amino acids. Trimming took off 0 bases at V and 6 bases at J, with 14 bases between the two ends. From germline, CDR1 is GTSNPN and CDR2 SVGIG (reference sequence). In DNA form, the CDR3 reads TGTGCCTGGAGTGTGGGTGCGGACGGGGATGAAAAACTGTTTTTT. It is translated as CAWSVGADGDEKLFF.

This clone came up once. The chain recombines TRBV9 with TRBJ1-2; no clear D gene. Germline V lookup: CDR1 SGDLS, CDR2 YYNGEE. The CDR3 consists of 15 residues. Trimming took off 0 bases at V and 9 bases at J, with 18 bases between the two ends. The CDR3: CASSVDPQLLGSYTF. The CDR3 DNA reads TGTGCCAGCAGCGTAGACCCTCAACTGCTAGGTAGCTACACCTTC.

V is TRBV25-1 and J is TRBJ1-1; 7 positions agree with TRBD1. The CDR3 totals 14 residues. The junction had 4 bases not matched to a gene; V was cut back by 4 bases and J by 2 bases. Germline V gene sequence: CDR1 MGHDK, CDR2 SYGVNS. The CDR3 is CASSGQGFNTEAFF. CDR3 nucleotide sequence: TGTGCCAGCAGTGGACAGGGTTTTAACACTGAAGCTTTCTTT.

DNA of the CDR3: TGTGCCAGCAGCTTAGGGCCAGGGGGTAACGACGAGCAGTACTTC. As protein: CASSLGPGGNDEQYF. V is TRBV13 and J is TRBJ2-7, with 7 bases that match TRBD1. The junction had 7 bases not matched to a gene; V was cut back by 0 bases and J by 5 bases. The CDR3 contains 15 residues. CDR1 and CDR2 from the germline V gene are PRHDT and FYEKMQ (reference sequence).